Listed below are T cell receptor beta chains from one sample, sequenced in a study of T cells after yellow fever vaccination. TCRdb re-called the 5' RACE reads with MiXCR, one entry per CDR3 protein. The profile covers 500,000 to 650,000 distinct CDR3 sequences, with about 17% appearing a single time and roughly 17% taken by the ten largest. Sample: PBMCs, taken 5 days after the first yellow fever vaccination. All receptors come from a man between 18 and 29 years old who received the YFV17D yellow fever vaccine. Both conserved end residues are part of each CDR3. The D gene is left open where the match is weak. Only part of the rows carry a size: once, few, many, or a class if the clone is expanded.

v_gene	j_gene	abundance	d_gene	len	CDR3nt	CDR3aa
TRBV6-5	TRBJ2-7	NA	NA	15	TGTGCCAGCAGTTTTACCGGGACGCACTCCTACGAGCAGTACTTC	CASSFTGTHSYEQYF
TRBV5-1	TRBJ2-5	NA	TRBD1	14	TGCGCCAGCAGCCTCTGGACAGGGAAAGAGACCCAGTACTTC	CASSLWTGKETQYF
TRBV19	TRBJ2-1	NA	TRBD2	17	TGTGCCAGTAGTATAGGTACGAGCGGGGGGGGGTACAATGAGCAGTTCTTC	CASSIGTSGGGYNEQFF
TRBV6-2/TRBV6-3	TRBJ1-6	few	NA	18	TGTGCCAGCAGTTTCGTTTTAGGCGGAAGCTCCTATAATTCACCCCTCCACTTT	CASSFVLGGSSYNSPLHF
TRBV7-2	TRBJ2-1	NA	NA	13	TGTGCCAGCAGCACTAATTCCGGGACCGGGAAGTTCTTC	CASSTNSGTGKFF
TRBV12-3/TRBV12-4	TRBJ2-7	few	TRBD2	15	TGTGCCAGCAGTTCCCAGCGGGGGAGCTCCTACGAGCAGTACTTC	CASSSQRGSSYEQYF
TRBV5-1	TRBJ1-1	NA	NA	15	TGCGCCAGCAGCTCCGATCCGGGTGGAGGCACTGAAGCTTTCTTT	CASSSDPGGGTEAFF
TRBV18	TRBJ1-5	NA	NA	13	TGTGCCAGCTCACCGGAGCTAGGTCAGCCCCAGCATTTT	CASSPELGQPQHF
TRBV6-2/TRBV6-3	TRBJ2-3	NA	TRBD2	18	TGTGCCAGCACCGAGCGGCTAGCGGGGGGAACTAGCACAGATACGCAGTATTTT	CASTERLAGGTSTDTQYF
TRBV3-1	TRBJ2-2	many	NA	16	TGTGCCAGCAGCCCGACGAAGGGGACCAGCACCGGGGAGCTGTTTTTT	CASSPTKGTSTGELFF
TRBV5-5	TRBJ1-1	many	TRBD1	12	TGTGCCAGCAGCTTGGGGACAGGGGAAGCTTTCTTT	CASSLGTGEAFF
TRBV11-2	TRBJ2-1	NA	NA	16	TGTGCCAGCAGCTTAGGTCTTTTAGGGGGCTACAATGAGCAGTTCTTC	CASSLGLLGGYNEQFF
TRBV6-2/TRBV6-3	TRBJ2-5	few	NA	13	TGTGCCAGCAGTCCGACGACGGAAGGGACCCAGTACTTC	CASSPTTEGTQYF
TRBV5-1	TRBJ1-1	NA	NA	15	TGCGCCAGCAGCTTGCTTGGGCTGGGCGGCACTGAAGCTTTCTTT	CASSLLGLGGTEAFF
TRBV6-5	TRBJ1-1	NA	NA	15	TGTGCCAGCAGTTACGTCCCAGGAGGTGGCACTGAAGCTTTCTTT	CASSYVPGGGTEAFF
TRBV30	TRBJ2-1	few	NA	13	TGTGCCTGGAGTGTGTTCTACTACAATGAGCAGTTCTTC	CAWSVFYYNEQFF
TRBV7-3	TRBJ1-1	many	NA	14	TGTGCCAGCAGCTTAGACCGCTCGAACACTGAAGCTTTCTTT	CASSLDRSNTEAFF
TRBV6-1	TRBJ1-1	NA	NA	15	TGTGCCAGCAGTCTTGTAGCATCAGGGAGGGCTGAAGCTTTCTTT	CASSLVASGRAEAFF
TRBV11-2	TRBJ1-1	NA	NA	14	TGTGCCAGCAGCTTAGATCCAGTGAACACTGAAGCTTTCTTT	CASSLDPVNTEAFF
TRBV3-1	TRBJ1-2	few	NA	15	TGTGCCAGCAGCCAAGGAATAGGGGCAAACTATGGCTACACCTTC	CASSQGIGANYGYTF
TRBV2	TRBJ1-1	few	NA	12	TGTGCCAGCAGTGAGGGGGCGCGACGGGCTTTCTTT	CASSEGARRAFF
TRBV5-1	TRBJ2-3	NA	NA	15	TGCGCCAGCAGCCCCCCCGCTCGGCGGACAGATACGCAGTATTTT	CASSPPARRTDTQYF
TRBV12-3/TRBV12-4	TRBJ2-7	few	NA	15	TGTGCCAGCAGTTTCACAACCGAAGGGACCCACGAGCAGTACTTC	CASSFTTEGTHEQYF
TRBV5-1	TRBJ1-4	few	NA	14	TGCGCCAGCAGCTTGAACAAAGTAAATGAAAAACTGTTTTTT	CASSLNKVNEKLFF
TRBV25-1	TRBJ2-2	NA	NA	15	TGTGCCAGCAGTGATTTAGACAGGATGGCCGGGGAGCTGTTTTTT	CASSDLDRMAGELFF
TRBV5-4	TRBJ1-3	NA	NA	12	TGTGCCAGCAGGGACGGTGGAAACACCATATATTTT	CASRDGGNTIYF
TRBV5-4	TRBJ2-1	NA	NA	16	TGTGCCAGCAGCTTGGACGGTGTGACTCCCTACAATGAGCAGTTCTTC	CASSLDGVTPYNEQFF
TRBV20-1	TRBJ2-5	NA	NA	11	TGCAGTGCTCAGGGGCTGGAGACCCAGTACTTC	CSAQGLETQYF
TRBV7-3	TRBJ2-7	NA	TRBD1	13	TGTGCCAGCAGCTCGGGACAGGGGGACGAGCAGTACTTC	CASSSGQGDEQYF
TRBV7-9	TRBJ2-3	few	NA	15	TGTGCCAGCAGCTTAGGCCTAGTAATATCAGATACGCAGTATTTT	CASSLGLVISDTQYF
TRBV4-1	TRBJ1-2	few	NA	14	TGCGCCAGCAGCCAAGAACAGACCAACTATGGCTACACCTTC	CASSQEQTNYGYTF
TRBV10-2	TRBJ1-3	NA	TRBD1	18	TGCGCCAGCAGGTCCGGGACAGGGGGCCTCTCGGGTGGAAACACCATATATTTT	CASRSGTGGLSGGNTIYF
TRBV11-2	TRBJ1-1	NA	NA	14	TGTGCCAGCAGCTTAGACCCCCATAACACTGAAGCTTTCTTT	CASSLDPHNTEAFF
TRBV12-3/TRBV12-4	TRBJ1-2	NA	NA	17	TGTGCCATTAGCCCCCAACCCCCGGGCTCGAGCGGCTATGGCTACACCTTC	CAISPQPPGSSGYGYTF